The entry below gives a single TCR beta chain sequence along with its context. Naive CD8 populations comprised CD45RO-negative cells positively selected for CCR7, excluding terminally differentiated effector memory CD45RA+ cells. Caucasian adults residing in Nashville, Tennessee made up all the donors. The sample belongs to a study of shared clonotypes between healthy human individuals. Across the study: Three men and a couple of women, aged 18 to 49, were donors. A donor's plate count was three for CD4 naive and three for CD4 memory; CD8 naive had two and CD8 memory one.

CDR3 size: 15 residues. V was cut by 1 base and J by 3 bases, with 14 bases left in between. CDR1 and CDR2 from the germline V gene are SGHDT and YYEEEE. In the original analysis: Filtering differed for immunoSEQ, which gave only junction sequences without quality scores. The table came from immunoSEQ multiplex PCR; TCRdb's copy has only in-frame clones and leaves some out. V and J calls and clone size come straight from that table; D and trimming were deduced from the DNA. The data hold about 580,000 clones, with roughly 98% observed a single time. What was sequenced was naive CD8+ T cells sorted from blood. The V call is TRBV5-6, the J call TRBJ2-7; D possibly matches TRBD1 or TRBD2 (5 bases each). The TCR sequence derives from a man aged 30 to 45 in good health. DNA for the CDR3: TGTGCCAGCAGCTTGAACGGGGACCGAAACTACGAGCAGTACTTC. It yields the protein CASSLNGDRNYEQYF.